In its sample, the clone carrying this T cell receptor (beta chain) was seen a few times. The sample originates from a study of T cells after yellow fever vaccination. TCRdb reprocessed the 5' RACE reads via MiXCR and lists one record per CDR3 protein. Of hundreds of thousands of distinct CDR3 sequences listed, around 8.1% are singletons. The CDR3 extends over 10 amino acids. Germline V gives CDR1 LGHNA, CDR2 YSLEER. Deletions cut 6 bases from V and 7 bases from J, with 7 bases between. The source was PBMCs, collected around 45 days after the first yellow fever vaccination. V usage is TRBV4-3 and J usage is TRBJ2-7; D is unclear. The clonotype comes from a man in his late teens or twenties who received the YFV17D yellow fever vaccine. CDR3 region: CASRAREQYV. The CDR3 nucleotides are TGCGCCAGCAGGGCTCGGGAGCAGTACGTC.